This T cell receptor (beta chain) was captured in a study of blood T cell repertoires in COVID-19. The J segment lost 9 bases and the V segment lost 4 bases, leaving 7 bases of the junction unmatched. Germline V gene lookup returns CDR1 SGHDT and CDR2 YYEEEE. This CDR3 is 14 amino acids long. Measured with immunoSEQ multiplex PCR; TCRdb has only the in-frame clones, and not every one. Here the sample spans 200,000 to 300,000 clones, around 89% being singletons. This sequence originates from a man aged 55 to 69 who had recovered from COVID-19. Specimen: peripheral blood. The V call is TRBV5-6, the J call TRBJ1-4, with 9 positions matching TRBD1. This chain's CDR3 is CASSVDRGRQKLFF. In DNA form, the CDR3 reads TGTGCCAGCAGCGTGGACAGGGGTCGGCAAAAACTGTTTTTT.